Below are 20 T cell receptor beta chains sequenced from a single sample in a study of shared clonotypes between healthy human individuals. The protocol was immunoSEQ multiplex PCR, while the TCRdb copy is restricted to in-frame clones and leaves out a portion. Of over a million clones listed, roughly 95% are singletons. What was sequenced was naive CD4+ T cells sorted from blood. Specified subset: CD45RA+ positively selected. The receptors come from a man in his thirties or forties in good health.

The V call is TRBV7-2, the J call TRBJ2-2, with D maybe TRBD1 (5 bases). Between the trimmed V and J ends, which lost 2 bases and 4 bases, there was a span of 8 bases. This CDR3 is built from 14 residues. The V gene's germline CDR1 is SGHTA and CDR2 FQGNSA. CDR3 nucleotide sequence: TGTGCCAGCAGCTTATGGGGCCTCACCGGGGAGCTGTTTTTT. Protein product: CASSLWGLTGELFF. The whole variable domain, remainder taken from reference TRBV7-2 and TRBJ2-2, is GAGVSQSPSNKVTEKGKDVELRCDPISGHTALYWYRQSLGQGLEFLIYFQGNSAPDKSGLPSDRFSAERTGGSVSTLTIQRTQQEDSAVYLCASSLWGLTGELFFGEGSRLTVL.

This clone came up once. In the same sample, other DNA sequences code for this CDR3. V is TRBV5-1 and J is TRBJ1-4; no definite D call. The CDR3 is made up of 13 amino acids. Trimming removed 0 bases at V and 3 bases at J, with 3 bases between. CDR1 is SGHRS and CDR2 is YFSETQ in the germline V gene. DNA of the CDR3: TGCGCCAGCAGCTTGGCGGCTAATGAAAAACTGTTTTTT. Protein product: CASSLAANEKLFF.

This chain connects TRBV29-1 to TRBJ1-2; D unclear. CDR3 size: 10 residues. Deletions cut 3 bases from V and 7 bases from J, with 6 bases between. Germline CDR1 SQVTM, CDR2 ANQGSEA. The CDR3 loop reads CSVDKGGYTF. The CDR3 DNA follows: TGCAGCGTTGATAAGGGTGGCTACACCTTC.

The chain carries TRBV5-5 and TRBJ2-5, with D perhaps TRBD1 or TRBD2 (5 bases each). Trimming took off 6 bases at V and 5 bases at J, with 20 bases between the two ends. CDR1 SGHKS and CDR2 YYEKEE come from the germline V gene (reference sequence). This CDR3 region has 15 residues. The CDR3 protein is CASTPPGHWGETQYF. The CDR3 DNA follows: TGTGCCAGCACCCCCCCGGGGCACTGGGGTGAGACCCAGTACTTC. The full variable domain, with the rest looked up from reference TRBV5-5 and TRBJ2-5, is DAGVTQSPTHLIKTRGQQVTLRCSPISGHKSVSWYQQVLGQGPQFIFQYYEKEERGRGNFPDRFSARQFPNYSSELNVNALLLGDSALYLCASTPPGHWGETQYFGPGTRLLVL.

The chain couples TRBV6-5 to TRBJ1-5; D is undetermined. V lost 4 bases and J 1 base, leaving 11 bases between the germline ends. The CDR3 sequence is 15 residues long. CDR1 is MNHEY and CDR2 is SVGAGI in the germline V gene. The chain's CDR3 is CASSFRSESNQPQHF. DNA of the CDR3: TGTGCCAGCAGTTTCAGGTCGGAGAGCAATCAGCCCCAGCATTTT.

CDR3 nucleotides: TGTGCCAGCTCACGTGGGGGAGACAGGATGAACACTGAAGCTTTCTTT. Protein sequence: CASSRGGDRMNTEAFF. The rearrangement uses TRBV18 and TRBJ1-1, with a weak D call TRBD1 (6 bases). Germline CDR1 KGHSH, CDR2 LQKENI. V was trimmed by 4 bases and J by 0 bases, leaving 15 bases between them. CDR3 length equals 16 residues. Drawing the rest from reference TRBV18 and TRBJ1-1, the complete variable domain is NAGVMQNPRHLVRRRGQEARLRCSPMKGHSHVYWYRQLPEEGLKFMVYLQKENIIDESGMPKERFSAEFPKEGPSILRIQQVVRGDSAAYFCASSRGGDRMNTEAFFGQGTRLTVV.

As for this clone: This sample also contains other DNA sequences that code for the same CDR3. CDR3 residues: CASSRGTGELFF. In DNA form, the CDR3 reads TGCGCCAGCAGTCGAGGAACCGGGGAGCTGTTTTTT. The chain joins TRBV10-1 to TRBJ2-2; D uncertain. CDR1 and CDR2 (germline): WNHNN, SYGVQD (reference sequence). V dropped 5 bases and J dropped 5 bases, with 6 bases sitting between them. CDR3 size: 12 residues.

J is TRBJ2-3 and V is TRBV10-3, with D unresolved. The CDR3 runs 12 residues. V was trimmed by 4 bases and J by 5 bases, leaving 7 bases between them. Germline V CDR1 and CDR2: ENHRY, SYGVKD. CDR3 sequence (DNA): TGTGCCATCAGTGTACCCGGAGATACGCAGTATTTT. Its protein is CAISVPGDTQYF.

The chain has TRBV5-5 and TRBJ2-5; the match to TRBD1 covers 8 bases. In germline, CDR1 is SGHKS, CDR2 YYEKEE (reference sequence). V lost 5 bases and J lost 4; bases outside the gene matches: 4. There are 13 residues in the CDR3. The CDR3 protein is CASRWTGIETQYF. CDR3 DNA: TGTGCCAGCAGATGGACAGGGATAGAGACCCAGTACTTC. The full variable domain, in which reference TRBV5-5 and TRBJ2-5 provide the parts outside the CDR3, is DAGVTQSPTHLIKTRGQQVTLRCSPISGHKSVSWYQQVLGQGPQFIFQYYEKEERGRGNFPDRFSARQFPNYSSELNVNALLLGDSALYLCASRWTGIETQYFGPGTRLLVL.

The chain couples TRBV18 to TRBJ1-1; no clear D gene. The ends were cut back, 3 bases at V and 1 base at J, with 6 bases in the middle. CDR1 and CDR2 (germline): KGHSH, LQKENI. The CDR3 is 13 amino acids. In DNA form, the CDR3 reads TGTGCCAGCTCACCCCTCCCGAACACTGAAGCTTTCTTT. Translating gives CASSPLPNTEAFF.

The chain couples TRBV11-2 to TRBJ2-5; 7 positions match TRBD2. This CDR3 is 14 amino acids long. Trimming took 7 bases from V and 5 from J; bases not matched to a gene: 10. Germline V gives CDR1 SGHAT, CDR2 FQNNGV. Here the CDR3 DNA reads TGTGCCAGCACCCCCAGCGGGGAGCTGGAGACCCAGTACTTC. This gives the protein CASTPSGELETQYF.

On this clone itself: The same CDR3 also results from other DNA sequences found in this sample. This rearrangement joins TRBV5-1 to TRBJ1-1; no clear D gene. Germline V CDR1 and CDR2: SGHRS, YFSETQ. This CDR3 region has 14 residues. Trimming took off 5 bases at V and 0 bases at J, with 11 bases between the two ends. CDR3 loop: CASRTGTVNTEAFF. The CDR3 DNA reads as TGCGCCAGCAGGACCGGAACAGTGAACACTGAAGCTTTCTTT.

V gene TRBV27 combines with J gene TRBJ1-1; D is undetermined. In germline, CDR1 is MNHEY, CDR2 SMNVEV (reference sequence). V lost 4 bases to trimming and J lost 6 bases, with 12 bases between them. This CDR3 comprises 13 residues. The CDR3 here is CASSSEWISEAFF. The CDR3 region has the DNA TGTGCCAGCAGTTCGGAATGGATCTCTGAAGCTTTCTTT.

Points on this clone: The sample carries other DNA sequences with the same CDR3. CDR3 residues: CASSLGGSTDTQYF. The CDR3 DNA sequence: TGCGCCAGCAGCTTAGGGGGAAGCACAGATACGCAGTATTTT. The chain employs TRBV5-1 and TRBJ2-3; TRBD1 might be the D (6 bases). Trimming removed 2 bases at V and 0 bases at J, with 7 bases between. CDR1 is SGHRS, CDR2 YFSETQ, per germline. The CDR3 is 14 amino acids.

The V and J genes are TRBV4-1 and TRBJ1-5, with unresolved D. The CDR3 has 14 residues. V gave up 4 bases and J gave up 6 bases, with 13 bases separating them. CDR1 is MGHRA and CDR2 is YSYEKL in the germline V gene. CDR3 protein: CASSPTVRSQPQHF. In DNA form, the CDR3 reads TGCGCCAGCAGCCCGACCGTAAGGTCTCAGCCCCAGCATTTT.

The CDR3 here is CASSFSGDRGYNEQFF. In DNA form, the CDR3 reads TGCGCCAGCAGCTTCTCGGGGGACAGGGGTTACAATGAGCAGTTCTTC. The chain combines TRBV5-1 with TRBJ2-1; 10 nucleotides align to TRBD1. Losses at the gene ends were 2 bases for V and 4 bases for J; bases not matched to a gene: 6. There are 16 residues in the CDR3. Germline-derived CDR1 and CDR2 are SGHRS and YFSETQ.

The chain has TRBV18 and TRBJ1-3, with unresolved D. The CDR3 spans 16 residues. Trimming left V 1 base short and J 2 bases short, with 12 bases between. Per the germline V gene, CDR1 is KGHSH and CDR2 is LQKENI. The CDR3 loop reads CASSPRIGQTGNTIYF. CDR3 bases: TGTGCCAGCTCACCACGGATTGGTCAGACTGGAAACACCATATATTTT.

The chain couples TRBV27 to TRBJ2-5; D is uncertain. With 2 bases removed from V and 4 bases from J, the gap between germline ends came to 11 bases. CDR3 length: 14 amino acids. The germline CDR1 and CDR2 sequences are MNHEY and SMNVEV (reference sequence). The CDR3 protein is CASSLIGSPETQYF. DNA of the CDR3: TGTGCCAGCAGTTTAATTGGAAGTCCAGAGACCCAGTACTTC.

The chain links TRBV6-1 to TRBJ2-1, with TRBD2 identical over 10 bases. The CDR3 is 19 amino acids. In germline, CDR1 is MNHNS, CDR2 SASEGT. The V and J ends lost 0 bases and 5 bases, in that order; junction bases with no gene match: 13. CDR3 residues: CASSEAPASLAGVDNEQFF. DNA of the CDR3: TGTGCCAGCAGTGAAGCGCCGGCCAGCCTAGCGGGAGTCGACAATGAGCAGTTCTTC.

The CDR3 here is CASTKFSLRQDSTGELFF. The CDR3 coding sequence is TGCGCCAGCACCAAATTCTCCCTCAGACAGGACAGCACCGGGGAGCTGTTTTTT. The chain couples TRBV5-1 to TRBJ2-2; tentative D call: TRBD1 (6 bases). The CDR3 is made up of 18 amino acids. With 6 bases removed from V and 4 bases from J, the gap between germline ends came to 25 bases. Germline-derived CDR1 and CDR2 are SGHRS and YFSETQ.